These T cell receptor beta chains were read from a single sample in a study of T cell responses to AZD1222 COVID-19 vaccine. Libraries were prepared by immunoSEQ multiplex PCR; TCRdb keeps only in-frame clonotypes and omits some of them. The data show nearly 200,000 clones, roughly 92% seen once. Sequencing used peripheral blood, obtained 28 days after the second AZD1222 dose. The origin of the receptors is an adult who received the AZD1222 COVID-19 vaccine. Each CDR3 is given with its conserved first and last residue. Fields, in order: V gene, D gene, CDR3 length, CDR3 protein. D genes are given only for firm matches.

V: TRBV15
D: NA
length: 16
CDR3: CATSRGTDFYNSPLHF

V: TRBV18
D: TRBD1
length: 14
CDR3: CASSPTDRADGYTF

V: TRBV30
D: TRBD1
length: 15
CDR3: CAWTPGQGFQETQYF

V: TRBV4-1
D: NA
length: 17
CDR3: CASSQVPPTGMNTEAFF

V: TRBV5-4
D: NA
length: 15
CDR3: CASSQSGPDNSPLHF

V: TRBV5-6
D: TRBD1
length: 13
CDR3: CASSLRGRETQYF

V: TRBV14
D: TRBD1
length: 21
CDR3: CASSQDPDTTISGTVEYEQYF

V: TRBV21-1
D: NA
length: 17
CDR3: CASRVGGLAGGNYEQYF

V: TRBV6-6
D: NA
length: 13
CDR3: CASRVYSNQPQHF

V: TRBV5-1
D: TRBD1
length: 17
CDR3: CASSWTGLAVTNEKLFF

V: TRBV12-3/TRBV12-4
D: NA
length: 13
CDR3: CASKPDFHYGYTF

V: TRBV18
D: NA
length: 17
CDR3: CASSPGSGWGSYNEQFF

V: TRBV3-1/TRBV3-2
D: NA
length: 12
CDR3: CASAAGDYGYTF

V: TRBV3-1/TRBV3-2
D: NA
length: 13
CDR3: CASSQASPETQYF

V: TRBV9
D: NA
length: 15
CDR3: CASSEGKGHTGELFF

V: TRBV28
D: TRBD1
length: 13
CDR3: CASRTGASYGYTF

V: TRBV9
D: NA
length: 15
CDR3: CASSVGLVSYNEQFF